A few counts support the clone carrying this TCR beta chain. Its antigen is still unknown. The data were obtained in a study of beta chain features in type 1 diabetes. Findings of the study overall: Among patients with Type 1 diabetes, TCRB CDR3s were moderately but significantly shorter in every one of the four CD4+ subsets. The study found that naive, central memory and Treg TCRB repertoires appeared more similar in patients than in healthy donors.

The V and J ends lost 7 bases and 2 bases, in that order; junction bases with no gene match: 6. CDR3 size: 15 residues. Germline CDR1 is ENHRY and CDR2 is SYGVKD. As every portion of the isolated RNA was reverse transcribed, the sequencing read expressed TCRB transcripts. Sequenced by immunoSEQ multiplex PCR; TCRdb stores in-frame clones only, minus some. The sample contains under 400,000 clones, roughly an eighth of which appear only once. Sorting gave populations that all exceeded 98% purity. The chain is built from TRBV10-3 and TRBJ2-1, with 9 bases identical to TRBD2. Material for sequencing was naive CD4+ T cells from blood. The receptor comes from a woman aged 18-29 years with type 1 diabetes. The CDR3 nucleotides are TGTGCCATCATGCCGGGCGGGAGGGCCTACAATGAGCAGTTCTTC. It codes for CAIMPGGRAYNEQFF.